This T cell receptor (beta chain) emerged from a study of blood T cell repertoires in COVID-19. Looking at the study overall: The samples span acute and convalescent COVID-19 from the United States, Italy and Spain.

Libraries were prepared by immunoSEQ multiplex PCR; TCRdb keeps only in-frame clonotypes and omits some of them. The sample holds about 280,000 clones; about 83% are singletons and the top ten take about 6%. Germline trimming cut 8 bases from V and 7 bases from J; bases unmatched to any gene: 9. The CDR3 runs to 14 residues. CDR1 is MNHEY and CDR2 is SVGAGI in the germline V gene. In Cohort 3, a recovered donor had either two negative PCRs, clearance, or symptom resolution. Sequencing input: PBMCs or T cells enriched from blood (not recorded which). The origin of this receptor is a woman aged 40-49 years who had recovered from COVID-19. The chain uses TRBV6-5 and TRBJ2-1; TRBD1 matches 9 bases. The CDR3 region is CASSDGTGKNEQFF. In nucleotides, the CDR3 is TGTGCCAGCTCCGACGGGACAGGGAAAAATGAGCAGTTCTTC.